This T cell receptor (beta chain) was identified in a study of shared clonotypes between healthy human individuals. Study-level findings and limits: With a few donors compared, around 5% of naive CD4 clonotypes were shared.

This clone is a singleton in its sample. Its antigen is unidentified. Germline CDR1 MNHNY, CDR2 SVGAGI (reference sequence). This CDR3 is 15 amino acids long. V lost 5 bases to trimming and J lost 6 bases; unmatched junction nucleotides: 5. The data were produced by immunoSEQ multiplex PCR, yet TCRdb's version contains in-frame clones alone and is incomplete. The table lists millions of clones, around 95% of them singletons. The rearrangement links TRBV6-6 to TRBJ2-5, with TRBD2 identical over 14 bases. The sample taken for sequencing was naive CD4+ T cells sorted from blood. Subset: CD45RA+ positively selected. This TCR came from a man between 18 and 35 years old in good health. The CDR3 nucleotides are TGTGCCAGCAGTCCGACTAGCGGGGGGGGCCAGACCCAGTACTTC. Translating it yields CASSPTSGGGQTQYF.